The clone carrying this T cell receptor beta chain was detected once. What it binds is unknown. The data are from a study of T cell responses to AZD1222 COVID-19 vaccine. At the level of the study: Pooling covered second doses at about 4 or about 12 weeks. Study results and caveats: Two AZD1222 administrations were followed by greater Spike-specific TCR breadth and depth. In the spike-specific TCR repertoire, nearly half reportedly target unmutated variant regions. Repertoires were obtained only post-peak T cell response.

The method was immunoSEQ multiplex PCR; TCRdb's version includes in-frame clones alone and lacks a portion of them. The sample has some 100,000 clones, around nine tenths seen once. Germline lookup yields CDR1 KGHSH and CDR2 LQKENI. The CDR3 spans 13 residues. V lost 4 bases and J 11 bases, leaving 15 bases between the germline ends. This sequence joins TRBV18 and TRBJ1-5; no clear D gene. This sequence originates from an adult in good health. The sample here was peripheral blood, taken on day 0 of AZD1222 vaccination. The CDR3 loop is CASSLDTYLAQHF. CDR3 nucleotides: TGTGCCAGCTCACTCGACACCTATTTGGCCCAGCATTTT.